The entry that follows covers one T cell receptor (beta chain) sequence. V lost 4 bases to trimming and J lost 7 bases; unmatched junction nucleotides: 10. Germline V gives CDR1 SGHRS, CDR2 YFSETQ. CDR3 size: 15 residues. These data originate in a study of spatial heterogeneity in lung cancer. The time point: blood at routine non-recurrence follow-up after resection. Whole RNA was taken from tumor, nontumor lung or frozen PBMC; it was then sequenced unsorted. TCRdb reprocessed the 5' RACE reads with MiXCR, giving one entry per CDR3 protein. The data contain about 120,000 distinct CDR3 sequences, about 12% of them singletons.

The sequence was obtained from a male donor with early-stage non-small cell lung cancer. The source material was PBMCs, sampled at follow-up. The rearrangement links TRBV5-1 to TRBJ2-7, with 11 bases identical to TRBD2. CDR3 region: CASSKNLAGGYEQYF. The CDR3 DNA is TGCGCCAGCAGCAAAAACCTAGCGGGGGGCTATGAGCAGTACTTC.